This entry concerns a single TCR beta chain. Its antigen is still unknown. The CDR3 spans 13 residues. Trimming removed 6 bases at V and 4 bases at J, with 9 bases between. The germline gives CDR1 MGHRA, CDR2 YSYEKL. The PCR employed 60 Vbeta primers together with 13 Jbeta primers. Method: immunoSEQ multiplex PCR; TCRdb's copy keeps in-frame clones and lacks some. Among 95,000 to 150,000 clones listed, approximately 80% were seen once. This sample is part of a study of cytomegalovirus exposure and HLA in healthy donors. Study outcomes and limitations: The authors judged a highly shared variant cluster likely a sequencing artifact.

V gene TRBV4-1 combines with J gene TRBJ2-2; D ambiguous. The material sequenced was PBMCs. This receptor was identified in a man aged 40-49 years in good health and CMV-seronegative. Written as DNA, the CDR3 is TGCGCCAGCAGACAATACACCACCGGGGAGCTGTTTTTT. It is translated as CASRQYTTGELFF.